Presented here are 8 T cell receptor beta chains from one specimen sequenced in a study of shared clonotypes between healthy human individuals. Sequencing used immunoSEQ multiplex PCR; TCRdb keeps in-frame clones, though not all of them. The sample consists of some 2,000,000 clones, over 85% of them appearing once. The sample consisted of naive CD4+ T cells sorted from blood. Subset meaning: CD45RA+ positively selected. The receptors shown here come from a man aged 18 to 30 in good health.

V and J are TRBV4-2 and TRBJ2-5; D call uncertain. This CDR3 contains 15 residues. Germline CDR1 and CDR2: LGHNA and YNFKEQ. The V end was cut by 0 bases, the J end by 1 base, with 9 bases between. This chain's CDR3 is CASSQEVVVQETQYF. CDR3 bases: TGTGCCAGCAGCCAAGAGGTGGTAGTCCAAGAGACCCAGTACTTC.

Regarding this clone: Other DNA sequences within the sample encode an identical CDR3. The chain links TRBV2 to TRBJ1-6; D perhaps matches TRBD1 (5 bases). Germline V gene sequence: CDR1 SNHLY, CDR2 FYNNEI. The CDR3 is 15 residues long. Trimming removed 6 bases from V and 0 bases from J, with 9 bases in between. The CDR3 reads CASSAGSSYNSPLHF. CDR3 in DNA: TGTGCCAGCAGCGCAGGGAGCTCCTATAATTCACCCCTCCACTTT. Based on the CDR3 plus reference TRBV2 and TRBJ1-6, the full variable domain is EPEVTQTPSHQVTQMGQEVILRCVPISNHLYFYWYRQILGQKVEFLVSFYNNEISEKSEIFDDQFSVERPDGSNFTLKIRSTKLEDSAMYFCASSAGSSYNSPLHFGNGTRLTVT.

V is TRBV5-6 and J is TRBJ2-7; D uncertain. Germline CDR1 reads SGHDT; CDR2 reads YYEEEE. The CDR3 is 14 residues long. Trimming shortened V by 2 bases and J by 2 bases, and 11 bases separated the two germline ends. The CDR3 spells CASSFFSETYEQYF. The CDR3 coding sequence is TGTGCCAGCAGCTTTTTTTCAGAGACCTACGAGCAGTACTTC.

The rearrangement links TRBV6-1 to TRBJ1-1; 9 bases are a match to TRBD1. Trimming at V came to 5 bases and at J to 11 bases, leaving 9 bases not matched to a gene. Germline loops: CDR1 MNHNS, CDR2 SASEGT. This CDR3 has 13 residues. CDR3 in DNA: TGTGCCAGCAGTCCCGGGACAGGGTTAAGGGCTTTCTTT. This translates into CASSPGTGLRAFF.

As for this clone: This sequence may be a read error, since a much larger clone differs from it by one base. Other DNA sequences in this sample translate to the same CDR3. The genes are TRBV6-5 and TRBJ1-1, with D possibly matching TRBD1 (5 bases). The CDR3 has 13 residues. The V gene lost 6 bases and the J gene lost 1 base, with 9 bases spanning the gap. Germline V gene sequence: CDR1 MNHEY, CDR2 SVGAGI. The CDR3 DNA is TGTGCCAGCAGCCGAACAGGGAACACTGAAGCTTTCTTT. This translates into CASSRTGNTEAFF.

The CDR3 is CASKVDTYYEQYF. DNA for the CDR3: TGTGCCAGCAAAGTAGACACTTACTACGAGCAGTACTTC. The rearrangement uses TRBV2 and TRBJ2-7; D gene uncertain. Trimming removed 7 bases from V and 3 bases from J, with 13 bases in between. The CDR3 is 13 residues long. Germline values: CDR1 SNHLY, CDR2 FYNNEI.

The gene calls are TRBV5-6 and TRBJ1-5; 11 bases are a match to TRBD1. Unmatched junction bases numbered 6, after V lost 4 bases and J lost 3 bases. CDR3 length equals 16 residues. In germline, CDR1 is SGHDT, CDR2 YYEEEE. In DNA form, the CDR3 reads TGTGCCAGCAGCAAGGGGACAGGGGGATTCAATCAGCCCCAGCATTTT. Protein product: CASSKGTGGFNQPQHF.

Of note for this clone: Other DNA sequences of this sample code for an identical CDR3. The chain links TRBV5-6 to TRBJ2-2, with D tentatively TRBD2 (6 bases). The CDR3 sequence is 13 residues long. Germline V lookup: CDR1 SGHDT, CDR2 YYEEEE. Trimming pared 4 bases from V and 4 bases from J, leaving 8 bases between. DNA of the CDR3: TGTGCCAGCAGCCTAGCGTCCACCGGGGAGCTGTTTTTT. Translation: CASSLASTGELFF. Full variable domain (remainder filled in from reference TRBV5-6 and TRBJ2-2): DAGVTQSPTHLIKTRGQQVTLRCSPKSGHDTVSWYQQALGQGPQFIFQYYEEEERQRGNFPDRFSGHQFPNYSSELNVNALLLGDSALYLCASSLASTGELFFGEGSRLTVL.